This record looks at one T cell receptor beta chain sequence and its context. Its target is not known. Assay: immunoSEQ multiplex PCR; the TCRdb copy retains only in-frame clones and omits some. The sample carries fewer than 150,000 clones, roughly nine tenths recorded once. This sample was included in a study of T cell responses to AZD1222 COVID-19 vaccine. Notes on the study in general: Most donors were white British, females outnumbered males, and clonal diversity was possibly underestimated.

Trimming took off 1 base at V and 5 bases at J, with 9 bases between the two ends. CDR3 length: 13 amino acids. Looked up from germline, CDR1 is SGHTA and CDR2 is FQGNSA. This chain uses TRBV7-2 with TRBJ2-7, with D perhaps being TRBD1 or TRBD2 (5 bases each). This material consisted of peripheral blood, taken on day 0 of AZD1222 vaccination. This TCR came from an adult in good health. The CDR3: CASSLVRDHEQYF. DNA of the CDR3: TGTGCCAGCAGCTTAGTACGGGACCACGAGCAGTACTTC.